This record covers a single TCR beta chain. The antigen remains unidentified. The entry originates in a study of post-analysis software for immune sequencing data. Study-wide results and limits: Controls' normalized Chao1 diversity significantly exceeded that of multiple sclerosis patients.

Prepared libraries of TCR beta cDNA carried unique molecular identifiers. Input populations of about 0.95 to 11 million T cells gave rise to approximately 500,000 cDNA molecules. A single record per CDR3 protein comes from TCRdb applying MiXCR to the PCR reads. Among some 500,000 distinct CDR3 sequences listed, 40% to 55% were seen once. Sequencing was carried out using blood. The sequence derives from a girl between 5 and 17 years old with multiple sclerosis.

CDR3 nucleotide sequence: TGTGCCAGCAGCCTCCGTCTAAGCCTACTCTACGAGCAGTACTTC. It is translated as CASSLRLSLLYEQYF. This chain links TRBV7-9 with TRBJ2-4; D gene ambiguous. The J call is uncertain, as TRBJ2-7 better fits the DNA end. Germline V gene sequence: CDR1 SEHNR, CDR2 FQNEAQ (reference sequence). The CDR3 runs to 15 residues.